The T cell receptor (beta chain) under discussion was sequenced for a study of blood T cell repertoires in COVID-19. Study-wide context: Italy, Spain and the United States were the sources of the convalescent and acute COVID-19 samples.

Original analysis: Researchers report that nucleated cell counts were estimated from reference gene primer amplification. Sequencing used immunoSEQ multiplex PCR; TCRdb keeps in-frame clones, though not all of them. For V, J and clone size, that table is used; D and trimming come from the DNA. The sample carries 250,000 to 350,000 clones, roughly 85% recorded once. The study drew participants aged about 18 to 89 years from some 24 US areas. Participants' reported clinical history set cohort assignment. The receptor was derived from a woman between 50 and 59 years old who had recovered from COVID-19. Sequencing was performed on PBMCs or T cells enriched from blood (not recorded which).

CDR3 nucleotides: TGTGCCAGCAGCCTGGGACTAGCGGGAGCCCGAACGCAGTATTTT. Its translation: CASSLGLAGARTQYF. This sequence joins TRBV11-2 and TRBJ2-3; TRBD2 aligns across 14 bases. The CDR3 consists of 15 residues. V was pared by 5 bases and J by 9 bases, with 7 bases of the junction left unmatched. Germline V gene data show CDR1 as SGHAT and CDR2 as FQNNGV.